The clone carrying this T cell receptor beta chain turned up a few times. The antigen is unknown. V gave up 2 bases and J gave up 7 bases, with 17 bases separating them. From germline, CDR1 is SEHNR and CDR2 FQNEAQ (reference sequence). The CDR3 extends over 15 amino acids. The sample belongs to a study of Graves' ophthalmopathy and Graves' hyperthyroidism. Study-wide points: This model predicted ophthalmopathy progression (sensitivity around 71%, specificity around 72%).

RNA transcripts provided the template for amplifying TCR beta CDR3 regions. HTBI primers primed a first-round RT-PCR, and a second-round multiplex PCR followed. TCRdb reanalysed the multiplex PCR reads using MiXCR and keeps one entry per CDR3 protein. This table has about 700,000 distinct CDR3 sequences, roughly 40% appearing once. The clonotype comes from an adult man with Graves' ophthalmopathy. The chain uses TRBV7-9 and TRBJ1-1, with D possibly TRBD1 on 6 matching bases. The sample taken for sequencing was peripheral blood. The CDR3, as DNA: TGTGCCAGCAGCTTACTTTTCGGACAGCTCCTTGAAGCTTTCTTT. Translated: CASSLLFGQLLEAFF.